This TCR beta chain comes out of a study of CD8 T cells in ankylosing spondylitis. Study observations and caveats: Existing reports had already noted some motif variants in reactive arthritis synovial fluid and blood. Several highly homologous variants made up a TCR beta motif, and this motif appeared characteristic of ankylosing spondylitis blood. Relatively scarce in peripheral blood, disease-linked clones were CD8+.

MiXCR, applied by TCRdb to the 5' RACE reads, yields one record per CDR3 protein. This table has 450,000 to 550,000 distinct CDR3 sequences, roughly 5.3% appearing once. This clonotype was seen many times. The antigen is not known. This TCR was sampled from a male donor with ankylosing spondylitis. The specimen was blood, either unsorted or a sorted T cell fraction (not recorded which).

DNA of the CDR3: TGTGCCAGCAGCTTAATCTTCGGGACAGGGCAGCCCCAGCATTTT. It is translated as CASSLIFGTGQPQHF. The chain joins TRBV7-6 to TRBJ1-5; 9 bases align to TRBD1. The CDR3 covers 15 residues. Trimming at V came to 2 bases and at J to 7 bases, leaving 6 bases not matched to a gene. CDR1 SGHVS and CDR2 FNYEAQ come from the germline V gene.